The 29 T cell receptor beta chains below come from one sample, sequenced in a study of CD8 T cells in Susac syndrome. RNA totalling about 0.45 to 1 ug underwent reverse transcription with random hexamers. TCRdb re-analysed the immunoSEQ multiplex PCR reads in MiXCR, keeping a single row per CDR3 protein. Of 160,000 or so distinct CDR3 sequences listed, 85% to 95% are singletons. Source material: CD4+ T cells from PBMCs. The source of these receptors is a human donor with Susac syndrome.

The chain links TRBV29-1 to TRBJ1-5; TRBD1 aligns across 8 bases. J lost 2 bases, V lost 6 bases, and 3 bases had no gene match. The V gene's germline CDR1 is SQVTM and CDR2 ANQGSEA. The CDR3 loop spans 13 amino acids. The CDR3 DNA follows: TGCAGCGTGTCGGGACAGGGCAATCAGCCCCAGCATTTT. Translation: CSVSGQGNQPQHF.

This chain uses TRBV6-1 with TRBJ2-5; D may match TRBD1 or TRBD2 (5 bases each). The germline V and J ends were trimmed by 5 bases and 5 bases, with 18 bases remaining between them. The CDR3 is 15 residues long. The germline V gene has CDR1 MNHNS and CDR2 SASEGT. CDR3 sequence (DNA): TGTGCCAGCAGTCCAGCCCCCGGGGCCGACGAGACCCAGTACTTC. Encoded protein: CASSPAPGADETQYF.

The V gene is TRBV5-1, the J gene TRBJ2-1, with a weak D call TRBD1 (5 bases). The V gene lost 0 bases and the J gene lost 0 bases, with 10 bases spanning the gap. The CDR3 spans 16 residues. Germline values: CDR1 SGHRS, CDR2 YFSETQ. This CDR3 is CASSLEGSLSYNEQFF. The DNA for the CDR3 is TGCGCCAGCAGCTTGGAGGGGTCCCTCTCCTACAATGAGCAGTTCTTC.

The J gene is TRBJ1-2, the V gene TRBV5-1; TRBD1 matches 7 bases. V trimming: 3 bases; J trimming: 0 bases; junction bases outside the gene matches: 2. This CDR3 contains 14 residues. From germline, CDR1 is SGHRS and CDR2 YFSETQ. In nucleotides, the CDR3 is TGCGCCAGCAGCTCGGACAGGACTAACTATGGCTACACCTTC. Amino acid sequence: CASSSDRTNYGYTF.

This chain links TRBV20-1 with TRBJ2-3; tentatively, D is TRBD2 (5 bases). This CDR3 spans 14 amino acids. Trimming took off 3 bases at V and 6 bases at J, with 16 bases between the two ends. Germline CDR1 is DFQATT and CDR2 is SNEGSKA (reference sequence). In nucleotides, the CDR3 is TGCAGTGCTAGTGACAACACGAAGCGGGATACGCAGTATTTT. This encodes CSASDNTKRDTQYF.

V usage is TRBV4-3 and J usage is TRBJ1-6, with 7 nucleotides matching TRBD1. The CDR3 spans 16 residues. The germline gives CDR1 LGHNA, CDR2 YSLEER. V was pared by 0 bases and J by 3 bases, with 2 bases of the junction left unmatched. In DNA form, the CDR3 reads TGCGCCAGCAGCCAAGATCGACAGGGCTATAATTCACCCCTCCACTTT. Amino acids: CASSQDRQGYNSPLHF.

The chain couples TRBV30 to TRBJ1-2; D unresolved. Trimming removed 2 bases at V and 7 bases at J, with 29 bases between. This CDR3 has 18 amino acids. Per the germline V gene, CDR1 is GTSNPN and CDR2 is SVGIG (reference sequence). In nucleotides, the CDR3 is TGTGCCTGGAGTCCAGCGGGGAGAACGGGAGGGCCTAGCGGTGGCTACACCTTC. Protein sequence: CAWSPAGRTGGPSGGYTF.

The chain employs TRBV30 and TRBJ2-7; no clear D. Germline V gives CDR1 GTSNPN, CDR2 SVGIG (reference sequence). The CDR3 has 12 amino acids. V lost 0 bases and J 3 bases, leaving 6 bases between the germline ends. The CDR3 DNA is TGTGCCTGGAGTGTACAAGGCTACGAGCAGTACTTC. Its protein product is CAWSVQGYEQYF.

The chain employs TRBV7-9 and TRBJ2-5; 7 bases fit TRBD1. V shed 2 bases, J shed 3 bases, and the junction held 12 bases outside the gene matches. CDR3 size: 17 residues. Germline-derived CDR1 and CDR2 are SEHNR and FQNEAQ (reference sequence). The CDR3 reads CASSLLATGSGKETQYF. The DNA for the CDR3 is TGTGCCAGCAGCTTACTGGCGACAGGGTCAGGGAAAGAGACCCAGTACTTC.

CDR3 amino acids: CSVEDQGAHRGGYTF. CDR3 nucleotide sequence: TGCAGCGTTGAAGATCAAGGGGCTCACAGGGGGGGCTACACCTTC. This rearrangement joins TRBV29-1 to TRBJ1-2; 8 bases are a match to TRBD1. V shed 0 bases and J 8 bases; nucleotides not matched to a gene: 11. The CDR3 is 15 amino acids. Germline CDR1 SQVTM, CDR2 ANQGSEA.

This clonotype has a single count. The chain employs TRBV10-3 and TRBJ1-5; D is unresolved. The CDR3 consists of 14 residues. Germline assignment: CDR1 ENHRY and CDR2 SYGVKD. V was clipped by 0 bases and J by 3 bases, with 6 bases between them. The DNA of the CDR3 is TGTGCCATCAGTGAGTCGGGCAACAATCAGCCCCAGCATTTT. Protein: CAISESGNNQPQHF.

CDR3 amino acids: CASSDPSGANVLTF. CDR3 sequence (DNA): TGTGCCAGTAGCGACCCTTCTGGGGCCAACGTCCTGACTTTC. The genes are TRBV19 and TRBJ2-6; D uncertain. The CDR3 is 14 residues long. Trimming left V 6 bases short and J 1 base short, with 7 bases between. CDR1 is LNHDA, CDR2 SQIVND, per germline (reference sequence). The full variable domain, in which reference TRBV19 and TRBJ2-6 provide the parts outside the CDR3, is DGGITQSPKYLFRKEGQNVTLSCEQNLNHDAMYWYRQDPGQGLRLIYYSQIVNDFQKGDIAEGYSVSREKKESFPLTVTSAQKNPTAFYLCASSDPSGANVLTFGAGSRLTVL.

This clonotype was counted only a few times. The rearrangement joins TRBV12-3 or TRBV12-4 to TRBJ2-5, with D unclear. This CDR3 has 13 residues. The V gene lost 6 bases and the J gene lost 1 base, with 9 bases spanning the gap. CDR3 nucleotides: TGTGCCAGCAGGCGACACCTCCAAGAGACCCAGTACTTC. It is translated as CASRRHLQETQYF.

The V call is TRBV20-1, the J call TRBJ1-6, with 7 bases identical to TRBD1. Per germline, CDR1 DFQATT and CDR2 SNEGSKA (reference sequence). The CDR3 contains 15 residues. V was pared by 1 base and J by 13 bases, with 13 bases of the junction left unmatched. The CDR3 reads CSARGERQGRLPLHF. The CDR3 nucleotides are TGCAGTGCTAGAGGGGAAAGACAGGGACGCCTCCCCCTCCACTTT.

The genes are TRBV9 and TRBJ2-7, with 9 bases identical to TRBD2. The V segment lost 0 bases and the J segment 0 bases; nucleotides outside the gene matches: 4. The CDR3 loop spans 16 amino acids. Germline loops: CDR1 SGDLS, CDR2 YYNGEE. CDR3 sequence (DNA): TGTGCCAGCAGCGTAGGTAGCGGGGGAGTCTCCTACGAGCAGTACTTC. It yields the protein CASSVGSGGVSYEQYF.

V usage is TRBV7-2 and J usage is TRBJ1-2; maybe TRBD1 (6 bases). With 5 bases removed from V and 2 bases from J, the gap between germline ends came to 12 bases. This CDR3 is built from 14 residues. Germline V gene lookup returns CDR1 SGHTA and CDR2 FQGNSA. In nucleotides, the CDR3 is TGTGCCAGCAGCCTACAGGGCATCAACTATGGCTACACCTTC. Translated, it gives CASSLQGINYGYTF.

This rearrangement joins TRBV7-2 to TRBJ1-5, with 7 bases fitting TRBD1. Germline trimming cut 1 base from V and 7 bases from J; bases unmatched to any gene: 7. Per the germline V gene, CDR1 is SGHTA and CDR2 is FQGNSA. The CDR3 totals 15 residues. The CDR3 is CASSLGQGSGQPQHF. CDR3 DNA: TGTGCCAGCAGCTTAGGACAGGGATCGGGGCAGCCCCAGCATTTT.

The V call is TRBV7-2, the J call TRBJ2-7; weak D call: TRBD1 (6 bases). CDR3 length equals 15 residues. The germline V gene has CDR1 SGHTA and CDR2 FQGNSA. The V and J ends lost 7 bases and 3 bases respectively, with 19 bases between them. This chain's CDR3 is CASIRGGGTHYEQYF. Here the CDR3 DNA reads TGTGCCAGCATCCGGGGTGGGGGCACCCACTACGAGCAGTACTTC.

The CDR3 region has the DNA TGTGCCAGCAGCTCCCCCAGGGGCGGGGCAACCTACAATGAGCAGTTCTTC. This sequence encodes CASSSPRGGATYNEQFF. V gene TRBV7-6 combines with J gene TRBJ2-1; D may correspond to TRBD1 or TRBD2 (6 bases each). V lost 4 bases, J lost 2 bases, and 18 bases lay in between. The CDR3 is 17 residues long. Per germline, CDR1 SGHVS and CDR2 FNYEAQ.

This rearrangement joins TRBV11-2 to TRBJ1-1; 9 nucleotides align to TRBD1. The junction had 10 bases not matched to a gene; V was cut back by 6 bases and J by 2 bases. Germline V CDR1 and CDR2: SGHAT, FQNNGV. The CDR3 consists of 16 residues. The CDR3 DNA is TGTGCCAGCAGGTCAGCGTCGACAGGGGGAAACACTGAAGCTTTCTTT. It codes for CASRSASTGGNTEAFF. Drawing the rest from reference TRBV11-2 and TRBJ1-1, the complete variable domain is EAGVAQSPRYKIIEKRQSVAFWCNPISGHATLYWYQQILGQGPKLLIQFQNNGVVDDSQLPKDRFSAERLKGVDSTLKIQPAKLEDSAVYLCASRSASTGGNTEAFFGQGTRLTVV.

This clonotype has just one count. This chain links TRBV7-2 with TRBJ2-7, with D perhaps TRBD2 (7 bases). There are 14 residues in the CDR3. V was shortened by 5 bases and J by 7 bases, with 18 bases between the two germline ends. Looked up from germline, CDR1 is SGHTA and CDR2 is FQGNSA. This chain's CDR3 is CASSQRRGPEEQYF. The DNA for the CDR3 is TGTGCCAGCAGCCAAAGGCGGGGGCCAGAAGAGCAGTACTTC. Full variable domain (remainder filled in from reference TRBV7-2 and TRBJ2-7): GAGVSQSPSNKVTEKGKDVELRCDPISGHTALYWYRQSLGQGLEFLIYFQGNSAPDKSGLPSDRFSAERTGGSVSTLTIQRTQQEDSAVYLCASSQRRGPEEQYFGPGTRLTVT.

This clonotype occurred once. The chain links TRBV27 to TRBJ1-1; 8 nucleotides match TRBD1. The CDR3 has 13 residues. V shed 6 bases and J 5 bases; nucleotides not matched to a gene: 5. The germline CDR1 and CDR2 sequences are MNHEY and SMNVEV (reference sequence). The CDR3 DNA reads TGTGCCAGCAGACGAACAGGGGGTACTGAAGCTTTCTTT. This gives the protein CASRRTGGTEAFF.

Here the CDR3 DNA reads TGCGCCAGCAGCTTGGTGGACAGGGCGATGCATGAGCAGTTCTTC. Translation: CASSLVDRAMHEQFF. The chain uses TRBV5-1 and TRBJ2-1; TRBD1 agrees at 8 bases. The germline V gene has CDR1 SGHRS and CDR2 YFSETQ. The CDR3 has 15 amino acids. Trimming removed 0 bases from V and 8 bases from J; junction bases left unmatched: 7.

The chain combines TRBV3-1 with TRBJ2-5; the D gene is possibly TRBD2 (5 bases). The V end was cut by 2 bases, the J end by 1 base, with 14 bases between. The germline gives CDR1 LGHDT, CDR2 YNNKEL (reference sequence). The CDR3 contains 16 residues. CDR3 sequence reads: CASSQKRSGFQETQYF. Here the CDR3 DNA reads TGTGCCAGCAGCCAAAAGAGGAGCGGATTCCAAGAGACCCAGTACTTC.

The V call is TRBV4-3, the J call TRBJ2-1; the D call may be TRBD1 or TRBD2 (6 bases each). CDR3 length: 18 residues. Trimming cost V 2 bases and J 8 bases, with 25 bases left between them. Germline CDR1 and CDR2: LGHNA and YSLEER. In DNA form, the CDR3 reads TGCGCCAGCAGCCAAAATAATATAGGGGGGCAACACACATATGAGCAGTTCTTC. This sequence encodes CASSQNNIGGQHTYEQFF.

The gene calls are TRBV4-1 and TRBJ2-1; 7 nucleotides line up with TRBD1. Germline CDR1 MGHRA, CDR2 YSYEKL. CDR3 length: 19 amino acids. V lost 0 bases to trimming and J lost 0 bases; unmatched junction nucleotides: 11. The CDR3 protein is CASSQDGYRGKSSYNEQFF. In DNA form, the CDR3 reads TGCGCCAGCAGCCAAGATGGTTACAGGGGCAAGAGCTCCTACAATGAGCAGTTCTTC.

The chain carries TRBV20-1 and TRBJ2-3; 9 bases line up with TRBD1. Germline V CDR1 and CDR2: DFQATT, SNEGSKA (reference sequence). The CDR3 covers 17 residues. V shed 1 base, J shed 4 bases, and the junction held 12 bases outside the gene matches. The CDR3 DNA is TGCAGTGCTAGAGGCTTAATCCGGGACAGGGATCCAGATACGCAGTATTTT. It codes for CSARGLIRDRDPDTQYF.

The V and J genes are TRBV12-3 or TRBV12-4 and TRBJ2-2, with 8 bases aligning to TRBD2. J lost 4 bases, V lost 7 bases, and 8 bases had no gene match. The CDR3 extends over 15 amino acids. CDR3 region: CASNLSGGGTGELFF. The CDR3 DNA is TGTGCCAGCAACCTCAGCGGGGGAGGCACCGGGGAGCTGTTTTTT.

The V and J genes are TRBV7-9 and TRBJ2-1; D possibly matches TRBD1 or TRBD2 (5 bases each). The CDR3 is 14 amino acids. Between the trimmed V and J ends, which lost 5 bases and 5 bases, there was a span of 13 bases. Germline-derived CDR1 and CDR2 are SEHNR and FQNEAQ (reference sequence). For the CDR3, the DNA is TGTGCCAGCAGCGAAAGAGGGGCAAACAATGAGCAGTTCTTC. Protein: CASSERGANNEQFF.